The clone carrying this T cell receptor (beta chain) was seen more than once but under ten times. The antigen is not known. PCR was performed using 60 Vbeta and 13 Jbeta primers. The data were produced by immunoSEQ multiplex PCR, yet TCRdb's version contains in-frame clones alone and is incomplete. The table lists 81,000 or so clones, about 80% of them singletons. Per the germline V gene, CDR1 is MGHRA and CDR2 is YSYEKL. V was clipped by 1 base and J by 2 bases; unmatched bases: 7. This CDR3 region has 16 residues. This sample was taken from a study of cytomegalovirus exposure and HLA in healthy donors. Looking at the study overall: Early released data comprised tens of millions of unique TCRs from HLA-typed donors.

Study-wide points: TCR beta V- and J-gene trimming, according to a later analysis, was linked to a missense DCLRE1C variant. HLA restriction was apparent for most CMV-associated TCR beta chains in a later analysis. A further, later analysis showed that HLA-associated TCR beta chains (compared with equally common others) were more clonally expanded.

The sample consisted of PBMCs. The TCR sequence derives from a man aged 45-60 years in good health and CMV-seropositive. The gene calls are TRBV4-1 and TRBJ2-5; TRBD2 matches at 7 bases. In nucleotides, the CDR3 is TGCGCCAGCAGCCAAGGAGTCGGGAGGACTCAAGAGACCCAGTACTTC. Protein product: CASSQGVGRTQETQYF.